One T cell receptor (beta chain) is described in this entry. The sample comes from a study of T-cell memory formation after mild COVID-19. A single record per CDR3 protein comes from TCRdb applying MiXCR to the 5' RACE reads. Here the sample spans 350,000 to 450,000 distinct CDR3 sequences, approximately 29% being singletons. V gave up 4 bases and J gave up 3 bases; unmatched junction bases: 15. The germline V gene encodes CDR1 LNHNV and CDR2 YYDKDF (reference sequence). The CDR3 spans 18 residues. J is TRBJ1-2 and V is TRBV15; TRBD1 aligns across 9 bases. This receptor was identified in an adult woman who had mild COVID-19 (a few samples of this study predate the infection). Cell type and time point are not known. The specimen was PBMCs or a T cell subset sorted from them (not recorded which). CDR3 region: CATSTRVIQTGGDYGYTF. In nucleotides, the CDR3 is TGTGCCACCAGCACGAGAGTAATTCAGACAGGGGGTGACTATGGCTACACCTTC.